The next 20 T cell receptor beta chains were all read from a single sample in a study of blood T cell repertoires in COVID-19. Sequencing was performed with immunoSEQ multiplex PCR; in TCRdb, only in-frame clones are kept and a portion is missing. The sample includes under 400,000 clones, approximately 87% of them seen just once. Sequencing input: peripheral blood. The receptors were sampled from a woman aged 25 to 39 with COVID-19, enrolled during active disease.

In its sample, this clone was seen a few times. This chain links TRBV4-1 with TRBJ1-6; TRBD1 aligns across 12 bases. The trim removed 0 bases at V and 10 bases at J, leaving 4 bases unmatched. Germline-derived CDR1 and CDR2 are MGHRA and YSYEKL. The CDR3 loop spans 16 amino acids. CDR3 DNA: TGCGCCAGCAGCCAAGAAACCGGGACAGGGGGCTCACCCCTCCACTTT. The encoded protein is CASSQETGTGGSPLHF.

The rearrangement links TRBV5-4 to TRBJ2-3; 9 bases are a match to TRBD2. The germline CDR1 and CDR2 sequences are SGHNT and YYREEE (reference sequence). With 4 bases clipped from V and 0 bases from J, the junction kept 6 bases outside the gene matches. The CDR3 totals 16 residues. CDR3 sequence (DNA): TGTGCCAGCAGCCGCGGGACTAGCCAAAGCACAGATACGCAGTATTTT. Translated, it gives CASSRGTSQSTDTQYF.

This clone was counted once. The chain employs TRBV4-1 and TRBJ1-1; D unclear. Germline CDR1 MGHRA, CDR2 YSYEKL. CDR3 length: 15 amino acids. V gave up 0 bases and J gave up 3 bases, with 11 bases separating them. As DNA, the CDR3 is TGCGCCAGCAGCCAAGATGAGGGTTCGGACACTGAAGCTTTCTTT. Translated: CASSQDEGSDTEAFF.

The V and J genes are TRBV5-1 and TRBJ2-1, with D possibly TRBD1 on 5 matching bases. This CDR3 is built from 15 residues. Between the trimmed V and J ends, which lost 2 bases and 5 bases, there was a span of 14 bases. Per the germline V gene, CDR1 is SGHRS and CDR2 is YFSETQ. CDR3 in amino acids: CASSFRTDSHNEQFF. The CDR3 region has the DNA TGCGCCAGCAGCTTTCGGACCGACAGCCACAATGAGCAGTTCTTC.

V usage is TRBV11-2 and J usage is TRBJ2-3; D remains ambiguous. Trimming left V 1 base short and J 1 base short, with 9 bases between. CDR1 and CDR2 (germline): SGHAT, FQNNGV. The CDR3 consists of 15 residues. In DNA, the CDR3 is TGTGCCAGCAGCTTAGTTGCGAGCGGCACAGATACGCAGTATTTT. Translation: CASSLVASGTDTQYF.

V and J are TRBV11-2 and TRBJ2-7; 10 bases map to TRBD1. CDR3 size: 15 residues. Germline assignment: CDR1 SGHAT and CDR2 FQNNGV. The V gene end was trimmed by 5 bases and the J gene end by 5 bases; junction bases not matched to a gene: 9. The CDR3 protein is CASSLAGTGVDEQYF. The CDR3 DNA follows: TGTGCCAGCAGCCTTGCTGGGACAGGGGTAGACGAGCAGTACTTC.

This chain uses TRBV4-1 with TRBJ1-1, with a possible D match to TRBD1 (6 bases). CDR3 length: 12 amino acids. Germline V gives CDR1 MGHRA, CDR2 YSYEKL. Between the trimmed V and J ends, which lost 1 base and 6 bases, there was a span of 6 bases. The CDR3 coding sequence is TGCGCCAGCAGCCAAGGGACAGCTGAAGCTTTCTTT. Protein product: CASSQGTAEAFF.

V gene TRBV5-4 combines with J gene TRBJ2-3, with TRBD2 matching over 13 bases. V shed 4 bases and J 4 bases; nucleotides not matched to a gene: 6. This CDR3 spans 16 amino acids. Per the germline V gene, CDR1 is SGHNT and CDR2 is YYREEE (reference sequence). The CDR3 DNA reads TGTGCCAGCAGCGCTGGACTAGCGGGAGTACCAGATACGCAGTATTTT. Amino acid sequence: CASSAGLAGVPDTQYF.

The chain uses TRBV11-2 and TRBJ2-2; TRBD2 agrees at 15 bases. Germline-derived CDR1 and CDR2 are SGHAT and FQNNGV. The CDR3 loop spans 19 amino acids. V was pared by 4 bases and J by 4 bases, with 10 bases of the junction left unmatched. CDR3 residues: CASSSLIGTSGRFTGELFF. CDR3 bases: TGTGCCAGCAGCTCACTTATTGGGACTAGCGGGAGGTTCACCGGGGAGCTGTTTTTT.

The CDR3 sequence: CASSEIADRSNQPQHF. In DNA, the CDR3 is TGTGCCAGCAGTGAAATAGCCGACAGGAGTAATCAGCCCCAGCATTTT. This rearrangement joins TRBV2 to TRBJ1-5, with D tentatively TRBD1 (6 bases). The germline V and J ends were trimmed by 2 bases and 4 bases, with 15 bases remaining between them. The CDR3 runs to 16 residues. Germline CDR1 SNHLY, CDR2 FYNNEI.

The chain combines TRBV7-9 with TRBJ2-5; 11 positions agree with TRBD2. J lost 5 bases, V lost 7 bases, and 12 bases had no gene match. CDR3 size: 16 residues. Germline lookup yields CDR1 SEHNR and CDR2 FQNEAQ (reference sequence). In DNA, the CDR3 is TGTGCCAGCAATCCGGGACTAGCGGTTCCTAGGGAGACCCAGTACTTC. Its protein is CASNPGLAVPRETQYF.

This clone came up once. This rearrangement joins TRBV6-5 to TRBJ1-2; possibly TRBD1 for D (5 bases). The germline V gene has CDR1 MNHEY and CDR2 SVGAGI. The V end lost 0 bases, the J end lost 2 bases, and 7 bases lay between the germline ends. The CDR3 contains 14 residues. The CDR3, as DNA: TGTGCCAGCAGTTACTCGGGGCTCAACTATGGCTACACCTTC. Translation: CASSYSGLNYGYTF.

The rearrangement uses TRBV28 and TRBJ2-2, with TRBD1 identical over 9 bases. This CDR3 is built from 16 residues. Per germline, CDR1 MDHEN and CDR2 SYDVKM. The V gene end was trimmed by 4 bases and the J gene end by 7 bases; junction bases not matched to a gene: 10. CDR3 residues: CASSSITGQGGGELFF. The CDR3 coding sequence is TGTGCCAGCAGTTCGATTACGGGACAGGGAGGCGGGGAGCTGTTTTTT. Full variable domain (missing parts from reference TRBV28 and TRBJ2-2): DVKVTQSSRYLVKRTGEKVFLECVQDMDHENMFWYRQDPGLGLRLIYFSYDVKMKEKGDIPEGYSVSREKKERFSLILESASTNQTSMYLCASSSITGQGGGELFFGEGSRLTVL.

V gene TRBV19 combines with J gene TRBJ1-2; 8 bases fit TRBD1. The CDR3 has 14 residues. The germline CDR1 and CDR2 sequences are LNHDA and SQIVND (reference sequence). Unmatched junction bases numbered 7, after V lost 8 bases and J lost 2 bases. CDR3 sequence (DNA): TGTGCCAGTTCCCGACAGGGGATAAACTATGGCTACACCTTC. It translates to CASSRQGINYGYTF.

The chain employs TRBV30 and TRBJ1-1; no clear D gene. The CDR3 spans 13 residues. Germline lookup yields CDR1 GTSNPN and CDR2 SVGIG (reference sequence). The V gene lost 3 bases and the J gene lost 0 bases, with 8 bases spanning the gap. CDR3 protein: CAWRSSVNTEAFF. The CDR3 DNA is TGTGCCTGGAGGTCCTCTGTGAACACTGAAGCTTTCTTT.

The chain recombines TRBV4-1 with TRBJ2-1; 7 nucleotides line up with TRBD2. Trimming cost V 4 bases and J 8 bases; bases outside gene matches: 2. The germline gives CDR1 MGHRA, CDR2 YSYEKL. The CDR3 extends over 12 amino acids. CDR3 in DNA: TGCGCCAGCAGCCTCCGGGGGGATGAGCAGTTCTTC. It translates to CASSLRGDEQFF.

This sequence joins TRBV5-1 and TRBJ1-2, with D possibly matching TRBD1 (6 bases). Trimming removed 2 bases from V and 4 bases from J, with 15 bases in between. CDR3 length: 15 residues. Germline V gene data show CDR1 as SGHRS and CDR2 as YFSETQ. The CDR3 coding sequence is TGCGCCAGCAGCTTTACGGACAGTCAACGCTATGGCTACACCTTC. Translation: CASSFTDSQRYGYTF.

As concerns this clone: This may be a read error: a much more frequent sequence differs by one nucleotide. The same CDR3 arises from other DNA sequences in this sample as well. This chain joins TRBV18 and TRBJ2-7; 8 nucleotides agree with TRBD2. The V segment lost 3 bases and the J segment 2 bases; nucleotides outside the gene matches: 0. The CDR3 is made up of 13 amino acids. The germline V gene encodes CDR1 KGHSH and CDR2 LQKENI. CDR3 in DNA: TGTGCCAGCTCACCGGGACTAGCCTACGAGCAGTACTTC. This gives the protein CASSPGLAYEQYF.

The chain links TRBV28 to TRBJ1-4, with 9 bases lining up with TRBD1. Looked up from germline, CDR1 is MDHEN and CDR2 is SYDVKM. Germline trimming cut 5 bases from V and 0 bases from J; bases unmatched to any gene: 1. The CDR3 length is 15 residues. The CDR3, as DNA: TGTGCCAGCAGTAGACAGGGGGCAACTAATGAAAAACTGTTTTTT. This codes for CASSRQGATNEKLFF. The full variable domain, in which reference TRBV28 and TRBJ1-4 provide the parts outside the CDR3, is DVKVTQSSRYLVKRTGEKVFLECVQDMDHENMFWYRQDPGLGLRLIYFSYDVKMKEKGDIPEGYSVSREKKERFSLILESASTNQTSMYLCASSRQGATNEKLFFGSGTQLSVL.

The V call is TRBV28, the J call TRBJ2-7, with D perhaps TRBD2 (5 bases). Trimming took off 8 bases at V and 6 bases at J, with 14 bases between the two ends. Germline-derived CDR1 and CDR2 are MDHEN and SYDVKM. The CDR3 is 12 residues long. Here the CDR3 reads CASRRVGGEQYF. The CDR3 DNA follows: TGTGCCAGCCGGCGGGTCGGCGGCGAGCAGTACTTC.